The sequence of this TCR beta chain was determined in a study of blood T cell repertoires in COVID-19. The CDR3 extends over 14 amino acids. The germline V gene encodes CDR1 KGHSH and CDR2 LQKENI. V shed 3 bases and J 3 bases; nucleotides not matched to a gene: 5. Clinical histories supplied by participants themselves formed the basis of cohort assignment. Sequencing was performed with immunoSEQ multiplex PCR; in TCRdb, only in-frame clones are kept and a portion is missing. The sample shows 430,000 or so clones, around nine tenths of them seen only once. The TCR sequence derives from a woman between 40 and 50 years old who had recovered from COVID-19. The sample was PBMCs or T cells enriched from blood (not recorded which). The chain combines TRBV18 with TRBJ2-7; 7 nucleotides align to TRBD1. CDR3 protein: CASSPERDSYEQYF. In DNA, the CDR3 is TGTGCCAGCTCACCGGAACGGGACAGCTACGAGCAGTACTTC.